The 22 T cell receptor beta chains below come from one sample, sequenced in a study of T cell responses to AZD1222 COVID-19 vaccine. Data came from immunoSEQ multiplex PCR; TCRdb stores just in-frame clones and leaves some out. The repertoire has more than 95,000 clones, 70% to 90% of them found once; the top ten carry 17%. The specimen comprised peripheral blood, sampled 28 days after the second AZD1222 dose. These receptor sequences come from an adult who received the AZD1222 COVID-19 vaccine.

The chain joins TRBV12-3 or TRBV12-4 to TRBJ2-7; D unresolved. CDR3 length: 13 residues. The germline V and J ends were trimmed by 5 bases and 4 bases, with 12 bases remaining between them. CDR3 sequence reads: CASSPRMLYEQYF. The CDR3 DNA reads as TGTGCCAGCAGTCCGCGGATGTTATACGAGCAGTACTTC.

This chain links TRBV6-5 with TRBJ2-7; possible D gene TRBD1, 5 bases. The V end was cut by 7 bases, the J end by 0 bases, with 10 bases between. The germline CDR1 and CDR2 sequences are MNHEY and SVGAGI. The CDR3 is 13 amino acids. This chain's CDR3 is CASNNRNSYEQYF. The CDR3 DNA reads as TGTGCCAGCAACAACAGGAACTCCTACGAGCAGTACTTC.

This rearrangement joins TRBV18 to TRBJ1-4; D unresolved. Trimming took 4 bases from V and 6 from J, leaving 15 bases between them. The length of the CDR3 is 15 residues. Germline loops: CDR1 KGHSH, CDR2 LQKENI. The CDR3 protein is CASSLRGRGYEKLFF. The CDR3 DNA reads TGTGCCAGCTCACTGCGCGGGCGCGGGTATGAAAAACTGTTTTTT.

The V gene is TRBV6-2 or TRBV6-3, the J gene TRBJ1-5; 7 nucleotides agree with TRBD1. Germline V CDR1 and CDR2: MNHEY, SVGEGT. This CDR3 is 17 amino acids long. V lost 2 bases, J lost 4 bases, and 11 bases stayed unmatched. The chain's CDR3 is CASSYPNQGGRNQPQHF. As DNA, the CDR3 is TGTGCCAGCAGTTACCCGAACCAGGGGGGGAGAAATCAGCCCCAGCATTTT.

This chain links TRBV5-1 with TRBJ1-6, with TRBD1 matching 8 bases. Germline trimming cut 3 bases from V and 7 bases from J; bases unmatched to any gene: 6. The CDR3 runs to 15 residues. Per germline, CDR1 SGHRS and CDR2 YFSETQ. CDR3 DNA sequence: TGCGCCAGCAGCTCAGGACAGGGTGGAAATTCACCCCTCCACTTT. As protein: CASSSGQGGNSPLHF.

The chain uses TRBV6-6 and TRBJ1-2; D may be TRBD1 (5 bases). This CDR3 is 13 amino acids long. Trimming stripped 2 bases from V and 8 bases from J, with 12 bases between. Germline V gene sequence: CDR1 MNHNY, CDR2 SVGAGI (reference sequence). The CDR3 coding sequence is TGTGCCAGCAGTTACGGAGGGGAGGGCGGCTACACCTTC. It translates to CASSYGGEGGYTF.

A few counts support this clone. This chain joins TRBV5-4 and TRBJ1-2, with D tentatively TRBD1 (5 bases). CDR1 SGHNT and CDR2 YYREEE come from the germline V gene (reference sequence). Between the trimmed V and J ends, which lost 1 base and 4 bases, there was a span of 11 bases. This CDR3 has 14 amino acids. CDR3 sequence (DNA): TGTGCCAGCAGCTTGCTAGACAGCCTCTATGGCTACACCTTC. Residues: CASSLLDSLYGYTF.

V gene TRBV10-3 combines with J gene TRBJ2-3, with D possibly TRBD1 on 5 matching bases. The V and J ends lost 2 bases and 3 bases respectively, with 12 bases between them. The germline CDR1 and CDR2 sequences are ENHRY and SYGVKD. There are 15 residues in the CDR3. DNA of the CDR3: TGTGCCATCAGTGAGAGGGGCCTTGGAACAGATACGCAGTATTTT. It codes for CAISERGLGTDTQYF.

This clone was seen just once. V is TRBV4-3 and J is TRBJ1-1, with D unresolved. Looked up from germline, CDR1 is LGHNA and CDR2 is YSLEER. The CDR3 extends over 14 amino acids. Trimming removed 0 bases at V and 4 bases at J, with 9 bases between. The CDR3 DNA reads as TGCGCCAGCAGCCAAGAAGTTCGGGGCACTGAAGCTTTCTTT. Its protein product is CASSQEVRGTEAFF.

The gene calls are TRBV6-2 or TRBV6-3 and TRBJ1-5; D not resolved. From germline, CDR1 is MNHEY and CDR2 SVGEGT. The CDR3 has 14 residues. Deletions cut 0 bases from V and 4 bases from J, with 7 bases between. CDR3 DNA sequence: TGTGCCAGCAGTTACTCGATATGGAATCAGCCCCAGCATTTT. Translation gives CASSYSIWNQPQHF.

The chain uses TRBV9 and TRBJ2-7, with D tentatively TRBD1 (6 bases). The CDR3 totals 14 residues. Germline CDR1 SGDLS, CDR2 YYNGEE. The V end lost 3 bases, the J end lost 0 bases, and 10 bases lay between the germline ends. The CDR3 DNA reads as TGTGCCAGCAGCGGCCGGGACAACTCCTACGAGCAGTACTTC. Protein sequence: CASSGRDNSYEQYF.

This clone was recorded a few times. The V call is TRBV7-6, the J call TRBJ2-3; no clear D gene. V was pared by 2 bases and J by 4 bases, with 13 bases between. This CDR3 is 15 amino acids long. Germline V gives CDR1 SGHVS, CDR2 FNYEAQ. This CDR3 reads CASSLYQRNSDTQYF. In DNA, the CDR3 is TGTGCCAGCAGCTTATATCAAAGGAACTCAGATACGCAGTATTTT. Drawing the rest from reference TRBV7-6 and TRBJ2-3, the complete variable domain is GAGVSQSPRYKVTKRGQDVALRCDPISGHVSLYWYRQALGQGPEFLTYFNYEAQQDKSGLPNDRFSAERPEGSISTLTIQRTEQRDSAMYRCASSLYQRNSDTQYFGPGTRLTVL.

The genes are TRBV4-1 and TRBJ2-1, with D possibly matching TRBD1 (5 bases). The germline V gene encodes CDR1 MGHRA and CDR2 YSYEKL. CDR3 length: 16 residues. V was pared by 0 bases and J by 6 bases, with 15 bases between. The CDR3 region is CASSQDLGQGFNEQFF. DNA of the CDR3: TGCGCCAGCAGCCAAGATCTGGGGCAGGGATTCAATGAGCAGTTCTTC.

This sequence joins TRBV29-1 and TRBJ2-1; TRBD2 agrees at 10 bases. The V gene end was trimmed by 2 bases and the J gene end by 10 bases; junction bases not matched to a gene: 14. Germline CDR1 and CDR2: SQVTM and ANQGSEA. The CDR3 extends over 16 amino acids. The CDR3 DNA follows: TGCAGCGTTGAAAACCTGGGAAGCGGGAGGGACGAGGAGCAGTTCTTC. It yields the protein CSVENLGSGRDEEQFF.

This sequence joins TRBV12-3 or TRBV12-4 and TRBJ1-2; TRBD1 is a possible D gene (6 bases). V was clipped by 4 bases and J by 4 bases, with 10 bases between them. This CDR3 contains 13 residues. The CDR3 is CASSYIRGYGYTF. The CDR3 DNA follows: TGTGCCAGCAGTTACATCAGGGGCTATGGCTACACCTTC.

The chain employs TRBV28 and TRBJ1-1; TRBD1 matches 11 bases. This CDR3 contains 15 residues. CDR1 and CDR2 from the germline V gene are MDHEN and SYDVKM. V was pared by 6 bases and J by 7 bases, with 10 bases of the junction left unmatched. The chain's CDR3 is CASRPTGQGAIEAFF. Here the CDR3 DNA reads TGTGCCAGCAGACCGACTGGACAGGGGGCGATTGAAGCTTTCTTT.

The CDR3 region is CASSPGYEQYF. The CDR3, as DNA: TGTGCCAGCAGCCCAGGCTACGAGCAGTACTTC. This chain links TRBV7-2 with TRBJ2-7; no firm D call. Trimming removed 5 bases at V and 3 bases at J, with 5 bases between. The CDR3 has 11 amino acids. Germline-derived CDR1 and CDR2 are SGHTA and FQGNSA.

This clone turned up a few times. CDR3 loop: CASSPDRQGHTEAFF. In DNA, the CDR3 is TGTGCCAGCTCACCGGACAGACAAGGGCACACTGAAGCTTTCTTT. The chain joins TRBV18 to TRBJ1-1, with a possible D match to TRBD1 (6 bases). Germline lookup yields CDR1 KGHSH and CDR2 LQKENI. Deletions cut 3 bases from V and 3 bases from J, with 14 bases between. The CDR3 consists of 15 residues.

The V and J genes are TRBV27 and TRBJ2-2; TRBD1 is a possible D gene (7 bases). CDR3 size: 14 residues. CDR1 and CDR2 (germline): MNHEY, SMNVEV (reference sequence). V dropped 5 bases and J dropped 7 bases, with 14 bases sitting between them. As DNA, the CDR3 is TGTGCCAGCAGTAAGACAGGGAGGAACGGGGAGCTGTTTTTT. This translates into CASSKTGRNGELFF.

This clone was counted between two and nine times. The rearrangement links TRBV10-3 to TRBJ1-1, with a weak D call TRBD1 (6 bases). Germline CDR1 is ENHRY and CDR2 is SYGVKD. V lost 5 bases to trimming and J lost 6 bases, with 7 bases between them. The CDR3 consists of 11 residues. CDR3: CAISQGPEAFF. DNA of the CDR3: TGTGCCATCAGTCAGGGGCCTGAAGCTTTCTTT.

The rearrangement links TRBV4-3 to TRBJ2-1, with 8 bases that match TRBD2. J gave up 7 bases and V 1 base, and 9 bases lay outside the gene matches. The CDR3 runs to 16 residues. The germline V gene encodes CDR1 LGHNA and CDR2 YSLEER. The CDR3 reads CASSQVSGGRSNEQFF. The CDR3 bases are TGCGCCAGCAGCCAAGTATCGGGGGGGCGAAGTAATGAGCAGTTCTTC.

The V and J genes are TRBV11-3 and TRBJ2-1; 10 positions match TRBD2. CDR1 SGHNT and CDR2 YENEEA come from the germline V gene. Germline trimming cut 5 bases from V and 6 bases from J; bases unmatched to any gene: 4. This CDR3 is built from 14 residues. In DNA, the CDR3 is TGTGCCAGCAGCCCCGAGCGGGAGGGCAATGAGCAGTTCTTC. It encodes CASSPEREGNEQFF.